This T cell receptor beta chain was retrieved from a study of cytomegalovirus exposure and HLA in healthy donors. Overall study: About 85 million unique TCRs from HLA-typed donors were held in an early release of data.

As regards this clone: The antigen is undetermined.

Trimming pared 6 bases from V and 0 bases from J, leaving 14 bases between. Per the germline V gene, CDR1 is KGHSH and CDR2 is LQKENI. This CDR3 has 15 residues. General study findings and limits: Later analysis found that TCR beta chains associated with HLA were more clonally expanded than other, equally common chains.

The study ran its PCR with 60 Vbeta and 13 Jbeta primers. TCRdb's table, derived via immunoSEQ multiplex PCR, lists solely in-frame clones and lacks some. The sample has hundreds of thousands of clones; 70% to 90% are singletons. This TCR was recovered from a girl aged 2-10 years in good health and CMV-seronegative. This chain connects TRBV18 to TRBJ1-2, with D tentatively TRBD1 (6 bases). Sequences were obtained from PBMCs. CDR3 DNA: TGTGCCAGCTCCCGGACAGAAAATGCTAACTATGGCTACACCTTC. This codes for CASSRTENANYGYTF.